A single sample is the source of the 20 T cell receptor beta chains below, sequenced in a study of blood T cell repertoires in COVID-19. Data came from immunoSEQ multiplex PCR; TCRdb stores just in-frame clones and leaves some out. The table lists roughly 350,000 clones, about 90% of them singletons. Source material: peripheral blood. All receptors derive from a woman in her twenties or thirties with COVID-19, enrolled during active disease.

V is TRBV30 and J is TRBJ2-4; the match to TRBD1 covers 7 bases. Germline trimming cut 2 bases from V and 0 bases from J; bases unmatched to any gene: 7. The CDR3 spans 16 residues. CDR1 is GTSNPN and CDR2 is SVGIG in the germline V gene (reference sequence). The DNA for the CDR3 is TGTGCCTGGAGTACCCCGGGACAGTTAGCCAAAAACATTCAGTACTTC. Its translation is CAWSTPGQLAKNIQYF. Supplemented by reference TRBV30 and TRBJ2-4, the full variable domain reads SQTIHQWPATLVQPVGSPLSLECTVEGTSNPNLYWYRQAAGRGLQLLFYSVGIGQISSEVPQNLSASRPQDRQFILSSKKLLLSDSGFYLCAWSTPGQLAKNIQYFGAGTRLSVL.

The chain is built from TRBV11-1 and TRBJ2-1, with 13 bases identical to TRBD2. Trimming at V came to 4 bases and at J to 10 bases, leaving 7 bases not matched to a gene. CDR3 length: 15 amino acids. Per germline, CDR1 SGHAT and CDR2 FQDESV (reference sequence). CDR3 coding DNA: TGTGCCAGCAGCTCCGCAGGACTAGCGGGAGCCGAGCAGTTCTTC. Encoded protein: CASSSAGLAGAEQFF.

The genes are TRBV3-1 (or the pseudogene TRBV3-2) and TRBJ1-2; tentative D call: TRBD1 (6 bases). This CDR3 is 14 amino acids long. V lost 4 bases and J lost 4, with 13 bases in between. In germline, CDR1 is LGHDT, CDR2 YNNKEL (reference sequence). As DNA, the CDR3 is TGTGCCAGCAGCCCAGCGGGGGGCGCCTATGGCTACACCTTC. This gives the protein CASSPAGGAYGYTF.

The V gene is TRBV29-1, the J gene TRBJ2-7; TRBD1 might be the D (5 bases). CDR3 length: 13 residues. V was pared by 3 bases and J by 3 bases, with 12 bases between. CDR1 and CDR2 (germline): SQVTM, ANQGSEA. The CDR3 nucleotides are TGCAGCGTTGAGGGTCCTGGACACTACGAGCAGTACTTC. Its protein product is CSVEGPGHYEQYF.

The V gene is TRBV19, the J gene TRBJ2-7; 14 bases line up with TRBD2. The length of the CDR3 is 16 residues. Germline V lookup: CDR1 LNHDA, CDR2 SQIVND (reference sequence). With 5 bases clipped from V and 7 bases from J, the junction kept 10 bases outside the gene matches. The CDR3 region has the DNA TGTGCCAGTAGTCCCCAAGGACTAGCGGGAGGTAATGAGCAGTACTTC. Residues: CASSPQGLAGGNEQYF. The whole variable domain, filled in from reference TRBV19 and TRBJ2-7, reads DGGITQSPKYLFRKEGQNVTLSCEQNLNHDAMYWYRQDPGQGLRLIYYSQIVNDFQKGDIAEGYSVSREKKESFPLTVTSAQKNPTAFYLCASSPQGLAGGNEQYFGPGTRLTVT.

The rearrangement links TRBV10-2 to TRBJ2-2, with 8 positions matching TRBD1. V shed 4 bases and J 3 bases; nucleotides not matched to a gene: 1. This CDR3 is 14 amino acids long. Germline CDR1 WSHSY, CDR2 SAAADI. As DNA, the CDR3 is TGCGCCAGCAGTGCACAGGGGGACACCGGGGAGCTGTTTTTT. It encodes CASSAQGDTGELFF.

V and J are TRBV6-5 and TRBJ1-2; 10 nucleotides align to TRBD1. Losses at the gene ends were 6 bases for V and 3 bases for J; bases not matched to a gene: 1. CDR1 MNHEY and CDR2 SVGAGI come from the germline V gene. This CDR3 contains 13 residues. DNA of the CDR3: TGTGCCAGCAGGGGGACAGGGGACTATGGCTACACCTTC. Its protein product is CASRGTGDYGYTF.

The chain joins TRBV19 to TRBJ1-6; 11 bases are a match to TRBD1. Trimming removed 5 bases from V and 1 base from J; junction bases left unmatched: 4. The CDR3 spans 17 residues. CDR1 is LNHDA, CDR2 SQIVND, per germline (reference sequence). CDR3 sequence reads: CASSSGQGASYNSPLHF. DNA for the CDR3: TGTGCCAGTAGTTCCGGACAGGGGGCATCCTATAATTCACCCCTCCACTTT. The full variable domain, in which reference TRBV19 and TRBJ1-6 provide the parts outside the CDR3, is DGGITQSPKYLFRKEGQNVTLSCEQNLNHDAMYWYRQDPGQGLRLIYYSQIVNDFQKGDIAEGYSVSREKKESFPLTVTSAQKNPTAFYLCASSSGQGASYNSPLHFGNGTRLTVT.

The V and J genes are TRBV24-1 and TRBJ2-7; TRBD1 is a possible D gene (6 bases). Germline V gene lookup returns CDR1 KGHDR and CDR2 SFDVKD. This CDR3 has 14 residues. V was shortened by 7 bases and J by 3 bases, with 15 bases between the two germline ends. The CDR3 DNA reads as TGTGCCACCAGCAAAAGTGGACAGAACTACGAGCAGTACTTC. Its protein product is CATSKSGQNYEQYF.

This sequence joins TRBV5-6 and TRBJ2-7, with D possibly being TRBD1 (6 bases). The V end was cut by 2 bases, the J end by 6 bases, with 15 bases between. Germline loops: CDR1 SGHDT, CDR2 YYEEEE. This CDR3 is 14 amino acids long. CDR3: CASSFPTGLAEQYF. The DNA for the CDR3 is TGTGCCAGCAGCTTCCCGACAGGCTTGGCCGAGCAGTACTTC.

The rearrangement links TRBV5-6 to TRBJ2-7; D uncertain. Between the trimmed V and J ends, which lost 2 bases and 4 bases, there was a span of 4 bases. The length of the CDR3 is 11 residues. The germline V gene encodes CDR1 SGHDT and CDR2 YYEEEE. The CDR3 here is CASSFEYEQYF. CDR3 DNA sequence: TGTGCCAGCAGCTTTGAGTACGAGCAGTACTTC.

This chain links TRBV18 with TRBJ2-7; 8 positions agree with TRBD2. CDR3 length: 13 residues. Germline CDR1 is KGHSH and CDR2 is LQKENI. V was pared by 4 bases and J by 5 bases, with 4 bases of the junction left unmatched. CDR3 coding DNA: TGTGCCAGCTCACACGGGGGGGAGGACGAGCAGTACTTC. Translation: CASSHGGEDEQYF.

This clone has more than one count but fewer than ten. The V and J genes are TRBV2 and TRBJ1-2; 7 bases align to TRBD1. This CDR3 has 12 residues. Germline V lookup: CDR1 SNHLY, CDR2 FYNNEI. The V segment lost 5 bases and the J segment 4 bases; nucleotides outside the gene matches: 1. The chain's CDR3 is CASSRQGYGYTF. The CDR3 DNA sequence: TGTGCCAGCAGTCGACAGGGCTATGGCTACACCTTC.

This chain joins TRBV5-6 and TRBJ2-3; maybe TRBD2 (5 bases). CDR1 is SGHDT, CDR2 YYEEEE, per germline. CDR3 length equals 16 residues. Trimming stripped 1 base from V and 0 bases from J, with 12 bases between. The CDR3 loop is CASSLMSGPSTDTQYF. The CDR3 coding sequence is TGTGCCAGCAGCTTGATGAGCGGTCCTAGCACAGATACGCAGTATTTT.

The V call is TRBV3-1 (or the pseudogene TRBV3-2), the J call TRBJ2-7; TRBD2 agrees at 7 bases. Germline CDR1 LGHDT, CDR2 YNNKEL (reference sequence). Trimming took 0 bases from V and 2 from J; bases not matched to a gene: 13. CDR3 size: 18 residues. CDR3 in amino acids: CASSQEIAGDPLTYEQYF. For the CDR3, the DNA is TGTGCCAGCAGCCAAGAGATCGCGGGAGACCCACTAACCTACGAGCAGTACTTC.

The chain joins TRBV12-3 or TRBV12-4 to TRBJ1-3; D is ambiguous. The CDR3 consists of 12 residues. Trimming cost V 5 bases and J 3 bases, with 5 bases left between them. CDR3 DNA sequence: TGTGCCAGCAGTCCCTATGGAAACACCATATATTTT. The encoded protein is CASSPYGNTIYF.

This clone was observed a single time. The V and J genes are TRBV3-1 (or the pseudogene TRBV3-2) and TRBJ2-7, with D possibly being TRBD1 (6 bases). The CDR3 loop spans 16 amino acids. CDR1 LGHDT and CDR2 YNNKEL come from the germline V gene (reference sequence). Between the trimmed V and J ends, which lost 1 base and 6 bases, there was a span of 19 bases. The CDR3 sequence: CASSQVVGDNFGEQYF. The CDR3 DNA follows: TGTGCCAGCAGCCAAGTCGTAGGGGACAACTTCGGCGAGCAGTACTTC.

The rearrangement joins TRBV28 to TRBJ1-2, with D uncertain. In germline, CDR1 is MDHEN, CDR2 SYDVKM. There are 14 residues in the CDR3. The germline V and J ends were trimmed by 3 bases and 2 bases, with 10 bases remaining between them. CDR3 in DNA: TGTGCCAGCAGTTTGGGCGTACGGAACTATGGCTACACCTTC. It is translated as CASSLGVRNYGYTF.

The rearrangement links TRBV10-3 to TRBJ1-1, with TRBD1 matching over 8 bases. The CDR3 is 14 residues long. V shed 7 bases and J 3 bases; nucleotides not matched to a gene: 7. In germline, CDR1 is ENHRY, CDR2 SYGVKD. In DNA, the CDR3 is TGTGCCATCACTGATACAGGGGGGGACACTGAAGCTTTCTTT. Translated, it gives CAITDTGGDTEAFF.

The chain recombines TRBV18 with TRBJ1-2; the match to TRBD1 covers 8 bases. Germline trimming cut 4 bases from V and 1 base from J; bases unmatched to any gene: 14. The CDR3 totals 18 residues. Germline V gene sequence: CDR1 KGHSH, CDR2 LQKENI. In DNA, the CDR3 is TGTGCCAGCTCACTCTCGACAACAGGGGGATCTTTTAACTATGGCTACACCTTC. Protein: CASSLSTTGGSFNYGYTF.